These 24 T cell receptor beta chains were all obtained from the same sample, sequenced in a study of T cell responses to AZD1222 COVID-19 vaccine. TCRdb's copy holds only in-frame clones and misses some; the assay was immunoSEQ multiplex PCR. The sample comprises about 140,000 clones, 85% to 95% of which are singletons, and 9.3% rests with the top ten. Sequencing used peripheral blood, obtained 28 days after the second AZD1222 dose. The receptors stem from an adult who received the AZD1222 COVID-19 vaccine.

V and J are TRBV19 and TRBJ2-3, with a tentative D call TRBD1 (5 bases). The V end was cut by 3 bases, the J end by 0 bases, with 13 bases between. The CDR3 runs to 16 residues. Looked up from germline, CDR1 is LNHDA and CDR2 is SQIVND (reference sequence). CDR3 sequence reads: CASSIGLGQSTDTQYF. The CDR3 DNA reads TGTGCCAGTAGTATTGGTTTAGGACAAAGCACAGATACGCAGTATTTT.

The chain uses TRBV4-1 and TRBJ1-1; tentatively, D is TRBD1 (5 bases). The V gene's germline CDR1 is MGHRA and CDR2 YSYEKL. The CDR3 is 12 residues long. The ends were cut back, 3 bases at V and 4 bases at J, with 6 bases in the middle. Here the CDR3 DNA reads TGCGCCAGCAGCCAGGGGCGCACTGAAGCTTTCTTT. It translates to CASSQGRTEAFF.

The chain joins TRBV19 to TRBJ2-1; 8 bases agree with TRBD2. In germline, CDR1 is LNHDA, CDR2 SQIVND (reference sequence). V lost 5 bases to trimming and J lost 5 bases; unmatched junction nucleotides: 8. This CDR3 comprises 15 residues. The CDR3 bases are TGTGCCAGTAGTCCGGGGACTAGGGGGGACAATGAGCAGTTCTTC. Translating it yields CASSPGTRGDNEQFF. The complete variable domain, with remaining parts taken from reference TRBV19 and TRBJ2-1, reads DGGITQSPKYLFRKEGQNVTLSCEQNLNHDAMYWYRQDPGQGLRLIYYSQIVNDFQKGDIAEGYSVSREKKESFPLTVTSAQKNPTAFYLCASSPGTRGDNEQFFGPGTRLTVL.

This clone was detected only once. This chain joins TRBV7-3 and TRBJ2-3; D might be TRBD1 (7 bases). Germline V gene sequence: CDR1 SGHTA, CDR2 FQGTGA. There are 14 residues in the CDR3. V shed 5 bases and J shed 6 bases, with 15 bases lying between them. The CDR3 DNA reads TGTGCCAGCAGCCCAGGAGGGGGCGAGGATACGCAGTATTTT. This translates into CASSPGGGEDTQYF.

The CDR3 DNA reads TGTGCCTGGAGTCTAGGGGGGACAGGGGGCCATGGCTACACCTTC. Its translation: CAWSLGGTGGHGYTF. This chain joins TRBV30 and TRBJ1-2; 12 positions match TRBD1. V lost 2 bases to trimming and J lost 6 bases; unmatched junction nucleotides: 7. This CDR3 is built from 15 residues. Germline CDR1 and CDR2: GTSNPN and SVGIG (reference sequence).

The genes are TRBV5-1 and TRBJ2-1; 8 positions agree with TRBD1. The length of the CDR3 is 15 residues. The J segment lost 8 bases and the V segment lost 4 bases, leaving 11 bases of the junction unmatched. Per the germline V gene, CDR1 is SGHRS and CDR2 is YFSETQ. The CDR3 DNA is TGCGCCAGCAGCCCCGGACAGGGTAGTAGGGATGAGCAGTTCTTC. This encodes CASSPGQGSRDEQFF. The variable domain in full, completed from reference TRBV5-1 and TRBJ2-1, reads KAGVTQTPRYLIKTRGQQVTLSCSPISGHRSVSWYQQTPGQGLQFLFEYFSETQRNKGNFPGRFSGRQFSNSRSEMNVSTLELGDSALYLCASSPGQGSRDEQFFGPGTRLTVL.

V is TRBV19 and J is TRBJ1-5, with D perhaps matching TRBD1 (5 bases). Deletions cut 3 bases from V and 4 bases from J, with 16 bases between. CDR1 is LNHDA, CDR2 SQIVND, per germline (reference sequence). The CDR3 is 16 residues long. CDR3 nucleotide sequence: TGTGCCAGTAGTATCCGGACACGTATTCGTAATCAGCCCCAGCATTTT. Translating it yields CASSIRTRIRNQPQHF.

The genes are TRBV3-1 (or the pseudogene TRBV3-2) and TRBJ1-5, with unresolved D. Trimming cost V 0 bases and J 0 bases, with 6 bases left between them. CDR3 length equals 15 residues. CDR1 LGHDT and CDR2 YNNKEL come from the germline V gene (reference sequence). The CDR3 protein is CASSQDRNSNQPQHF. In DNA form, the CDR3 reads TGTGCCAGCAGCCAAGACAGGAATAGCAATCAGCCCCAGCATTTT.

This chain links TRBV5-4 with TRBJ2-7; 9 bases fit TRBD1. J gave up 2 bases and V 4 bases, and 10 bases lay outside the gene matches. Germline values: CDR1 SGHNT, CDR2 YYREEE (reference sequence). The CDR3 extends over 16 amino acids. CDR3 coding DNA: TGTGCCAGCAGCCCCCCCGGGACAGGGCACACCTACGAGCAGTACTTC. Protein product: CASSPPGTGHTYEQYF.

V is TRBV20-1 and J is TRBJ1-1, with a tentative D call TRBD1 (5 bases). V was clipped by 7 bases and J by 5 bases, with 8 bases between them. The germline CDR1 and CDR2 sequences are DFQATT and SNEGSKA (reference sequence). The CDR3 sequence is 10 residues long. CDR3 region: CSGGRTEAFF. For the CDR3, the DNA is TGCAGTGGGGGGAGGACTGAAGCTTTCTTT.

The chain carries TRBV6-4 and TRBJ2-1; D remains unclear. The germline V gene has CDR1 MRHNA and CDR2 SNTAGT. Trimming pared 0 bases from V and 3 bases from J, leaving 6 bases between. This CDR3 is 14 amino acids long. The CDR3: CASSDSDGYNEQFF. DNA for the CDR3: TGTGCCAGCAGTGACTCCGACGGCTACAATGAGCAGTTCTTC.

This clone was observed a handful of times. CDR3 DNA: TGTGCCAGCAGCCAAGGAACTGGACGGAGCACTGAAGCTTTCTTT. Its translation: CASSQGTGRSTEAFF. The genes are TRBV3-1 (or the pseudogene TRBV3-2) and TRBJ1-1; D uncertain. Germline V CDR1 and CDR2: LGHDT, YNNKEL (reference sequence). V was pared by 1 base and J by 4 bases, with 13 bases between. This CDR3 has 15 residues.

The chain employs TRBV3-1 (or the pseudogene TRBV3-2) and TRBJ1-6; 7 positions match TRBD1. The CDR3 is 14 residues long. Germline CDR1 LGHDT, CDR2 YNNKEL (reference sequence). V was clipped by 6 bases and J by 6 bases; unmatched bases: 5. As DNA, the CDR3 is TGTGCCAGCAGGCGACAGGGCGGTAATTCACCCCTCCACTTT. Translating gives CASRRQGGNSPLHF.

This clone has a single count. The chain uses TRBV7-9 and TRBJ1-1; no clear D. Germline lookup yields CDR1 SEHNR and CDR2 FQNEAQ (reference sequence). CDR3 length equals 13 residues. Trimming cost V 1 base and J 4 bases, with 7 bases left between them. Here the CDR3 DNA reads TGTGCCAGCAGCTTAGAGGGAGTCACTGAAGCTTTCTTT. Translating gives CASSLEGVTEAFF.

For this clone: An end of the junction differs from the germline gene, which may be a read error. V usage is TRBV24-1 and J usage is TRBJ2-1; no firm D call. The germline V gene has CDR1 KGHDR and CDR2 SFDVKD. This CDR3 comprises 12 residues. CDR3 sequence reads: CATRDSGGEQFF. The CDR3 nucleotides are TGTGCCACCAGGGATTCGGGCGGAGAGCAGTTCTTC.

The chain has TRBV18 and TRBJ2-7, with TRBD1 identical over 7 bases. Germline CDR1 and CDR2: KGHSH and LQKENI. V gave up 1 base and J gave up 1 base; unmatched junction bases: 7. This CDR3 region has 16 residues. The DNA of the CDR3 is TGTGCCAGCTCACCACGTGGGACAGAAATTTCCTACGAGCAGTACGTC. It encodes CASSPRGTEISYEQYV.

The DNA for the CDR3 is TGTGCCAGCAGTCCATCCGGGGCCTCTGGCTACACCTTC. Protein: CASSPSGASGYTF. V is TRBV12-3 or TRBV12-4 and J is TRBJ1-2; tentatively, D is TRBD1 (5 bases). This CDR3 has 13 amino acids. Trimming removed 5 bases at V and 7 bases at J, with 14 bases between.

This sequence joins TRBV3-1 (or the pseudogene TRBV3-2) and TRBJ2-1; D is unclear. Trimming pared 4 bases from V and 9 bases from J, leaving 10 bases between. This CDR3 spans 12 amino acids. Germline values: CDR1 LGHDT, CDR2 YNNKEL (reference sequence). The CDR3 region is CASSPSSLEQFF. CDR3 coding DNA: TGTGCCAGCAGCCCCTCCTCGCTTGAGCAGTTCTTC.

This clone appeared a single time. The genes are TRBV9 and TRBJ1-6, with a weak D call TRBD1 (5 bases). The CDR3 has 17 residues. V lost 3 bases and J 0 bases, leaving 13 bases between the germline ends. CDR1 and CDR2 from the germline V gene are SGDLS and YYNGEE. The CDR3 DNA sequence: TGTGCCAGCAGCGCCGACAGTCCGAGCTCCTATAATTCACCCCTCCACTTT. It encodes CASSADSPSSYNSPLHF.

The chain recombines TRBV13 with TRBJ1-2, with 8 positions matching TRBD1. Germline-derived CDR1 and CDR2 are PRHDT and FYEKMQ (reference sequence). CDR3 length equals 15 residues. V shed 4 bases, J shed 6 bases, and the junction held 10 bases outside the gene matches. The CDR3 DNA reads TGTGCCAGCAGCTCACGCAGGGGGCGCGGGCATGGCTACACCTTC. Encoded protein: CASSSRRGRGHGYTF.

The chain is built from TRBV4-1 and TRBJ2-7; D is unresolved. Germline V gives CDR1 MGHRA, CDR2 YSYEKL. This CDR3 contains 13 residues. V was clipped by 0 bases and J by 3 bases, with 6 bases between them. This CDR3 reads CASSQDNVYEQYF. DNA of the CDR3: TGCGCCAGCAGCCAAGATAACGTCTACGAGCAGTACTTC.

Concerning this clone: This sample includes further DNA sequences coding for the same CDR3. V and J are TRBV7-9 and TRBJ1-5; D remains ambiguous. The CDR3 spans 12 residues. Germline V gives CDR1 SEHNR, CDR2 FQNEAQ (reference sequence). Trimming removed 1 base at V and 4 bases at J, with 2 bases between. As DNA, the CDR3 is TGTGCCAGCAGCTTAGGTAATCAGCCCCAGCATTTT. Translation: CASSLGNQPQHF.

This rearrangement joins TRBV27 to TRBJ2-3; 8 nucleotides match TRBD2. V lost 1 base to trimming and J lost 4 bases; unmatched junction nucleotides: 7. Looked up from germline, CDR1 is MNHEY and CDR2 is SMNVEV (reference sequence). The CDR3 loop spans 16 amino acids. CDR3 amino acids: CASSLWNGGVSDTQYF. In nucleotides, the CDR3 is TGTGCCAGCAGTTTATGGAACGGGGGGGTGTCAGATACGCAGTATTTT.

The chain uses TRBV28 and TRBJ2-2, with D possibly matching TRBD1 (6 bases). The germline V gene encodes CDR1 MDHEN and CDR2 SYDVKM. V shed 6 bases and J shed 3 bases, with 17 bases lying between them. The CDR3 is 16 amino acids. CDR3 DNA: TGTGCCAGCAGCCGCGCAGGGGATATCGACACCGGGGAGCTGTTTTTT. Its translation: CASSRAGDIDTGELFF.